One T cell receptor beta chain is described in this entry. Researchers prepared the TCRbeta library using unique molecular identifiers, the study reports. TCRdb re-derived calls from the PCR reads in MiXCR, one entry per CDR3 protein. Among a few hundred thousand distinct CDR3 sequences listed, 15% to 20% were seen once. These data belong to a study of T-cell reconstitution after alpha-beta-depleted transplantation in children. The clonotype originates from a human donor who donated a stem cell graft to a child with acute lymphoblastic leukemia. The sample in question was PBMCs from the stem cell graft donor, obtained from the stem cell graft.

The DNA of the CDR3 is TGCAGCGTTGATGGTCTGGGGGTGCGCTACAATGAGCAGTTCTTC. Encoded protein: CSVDGLGVRYNEQFF. J is TRBJ2-1 and V is TRBV29-1; D might be TRBD1 or TRBD2, each matching 5 bases. V was clipped by 3 bases and J by 3 bases, with 15 bases between them. The CDR3 runs 15 residues. Germline V gene lookup returns CDR1 SQVTM and CDR2 ANQGSEA.